A single sample gave rise to the 12 T cell receptor beta chains below, sequenced in a study of OX40 agonist ivuxolimab in advanced cancers. TCRdb's copy holds only in-frame clones and misses some; the assay was immunoSEQ multiplex PCR. The top ten clones hold around 25% of a sample with tens of thousands of clones, 88% of them seen once. Sequenced material: CD4+ or CD8+ T cells sorted from blood, taken in a trial of the OX40 agonist ivuxolimab. These receptors were obtained from an adult with an advanced solid tumor such as melanoma, head and neck, liver or kidney cancer.

V is TRBV6-6 and J is TRBJ2-7; 7 positions match TRBD1. Germline loops: CDR1 MNHNY, CDR2 SVGAGI (reference sequence). With 6 bases clipped from V and 0 bases from J, the junction kept 5 bases outside the gene matches. CDR3 length: 14 amino acids. CDR3: CASSSQGPSYEQYF. CDR3 coding DNA: TGTGCCAGCAGCTCACAGGGGCCCTCCTACGAGCAGTACTTC.

CDR3 bases: TGCAGCGTTGAAGCCGCCGTGGGGTTGGGGCCCTACGAGCAGTACTTC. Translating it yields CSVEAAVGLGPYEQYF. V is TRBV29-1 and J is TRBJ2-7; TRBD1 is a possible D gene (5 bases). Germline V gene lookup returns CDR1 SQVTM and CDR2 ANQGSEA. Between the trimmed V and J ends, which lost 1 base and 2 bases, there was a span of 18 bases. The CDR3 length is 16 residues.

The rearrangement joins TRBV5-1 to TRBJ2-3; 10 positions match TRBD1. This CDR3 is built from 15 residues. The J segment lost 5 bases and the V segment lost 4 bases, leaving 7 bases of the junction unmatched. Germline values: CDR1 SGHRS, CDR2 YFSETQ. CDR3 nucleotide sequence: TGCGCCAGCAGCACGTCGACAGGGGGCGGAGATACGCAGTATTTT. It yields the protein CASSTSTGGGDTQYF.

The genes are TRBV7-9 and TRBJ1-1; tentative D call: TRBD1 (6 bases). CDR3 length: 14 amino acids. V lost 5 bases and J lost 1, with 11 bases in between. Germline lookup yields CDR1 SEHNR and CDR2 FQNEAQ (reference sequence). For the CDR3, the DNA is TGTGCCAGCAGCCCCAGGACAGCGAACACTGAAGCTTTCTTT. Its protein is CASSPRTANTEAFF.

The sample holds a few counts of this clone. The genes are TRBV19 and TRBJ1-2; 8 bases line up with TRBD1. CDR3 length equals 15 residues. Unmatched junction bases numbered 9, after V lost 5 bases and J lost 4 bases. Germline assignment: CDR1 LNHDA and CDR2 SQIVND (reference sequence). The CDR3 protein is CASSQGAGVSYGYTF. In DNA form, the CDR3 reads TGTGCCAGTAGTCAGGGGGCTGGTGTGTCCTATGGCTACACCTTC.

This sequence joins TRBV28 and TRBJ1-1, with D unresolved. The length of the CDR3 is 18 residues. CDR1 MDHEN and CDR2 SYDVKM come from the germline V gene. The V and J ends lost 4 bases and 0 bases respectively, with 21 bases between them. The CDR3 DNA reads TGTGCCAGCAGTTCCCCCCTCACCTTGGCACCTATGAACACTGAAGCTTTCTTT. Amino acids: CASSSPLTLAPMNTEAFF.

This chain links TRBV5-4 with TRBJ2-7; 11 nucleotides agree with TRBD1. The CDR3 is made up of 16 amino acids. Germline V lookup: CDR1 SGHNT, CDR2 YYREEE (reference sequence). V dropped 4 bases and J dropped 3; count of bases not matched to a gene: 9. In DNA form, the CDR3 reads TGTGCCAGCAGCCTTCTAGGACAGGGGGCTGTCTACGAGCAGTACTTC. Translated: CASSLLGQGAVYEQYF.

The CDR3 bases are TGTGCCAGTAGTATCCCAGGGGGCTCTGGGGCCAACGTCCTGACTTTC. Translation: CASSIPGGSGANVLTF. The chain links TRBV19 to TRBJ2-6; 7 nucleotides match TRBD1. Trimming removed 3 bases from V and 0 bases from J; junction bases left unmatched: 2. Germline CDR1 and CDR2: LNHDA and SQIVND (reference sequence). The CDR3 is 16 residues long.

This clone turned up a few times. This chain connects TRBV7-3 to TRBJ1-1; D is perhaps TRBD1 (5 bases). V dropped 3 bases and J dropped 7 bases, with 21 bases sitting between them. Germline CDR1 reads SGHTA; CDR2 reads FQGTGA. The CDR3 consists of 16 residues. CDR3 amino acids: CASSFLQRVGAHEAFF. The CDR3 nucleotides are TGTGCCAGCAGCTTTCTTCAACGTGTCGGGGCACATGAAGCTTTCTTT.

The chain uses TRBV7-6 and TRBJ2-6, with unresolved D. Trimming took off 4 bases at V and 0 bases at J, with 10 bases between the two ends. The CDR3 runs to 16 residues. Germline values: CDR1 SGHVS, CDR2 FNYEAQ. DNA of the CDR3: TGTGCCAGCAGCTCCGATGGATTCTCTGGGGCCAACGTCCTGACTTTC. It codes for CASSSDGFSGANVLTF.

V and J are TRBV27 and TRBJ2-5; the D is unclear. Trimming took 2 bases from V and 5 from J, leaving 21 bases between them. This CDR3 has 17 residues. Germline loops: CDR1 MNHEY, CDR2 SMNVEV (reference sequence). The CDR3 DNA sequence: TGTGCCAGCAGTTTACAAGCCCCAGTTGAGGAAGGGGAGACCCAGTACTTC. Protein product: CASSLQAPVEEGETQYF.

The chain links TRBV27 to TRBJ2-7, with unresolved D. Germline CDR1 reads MNHEY; CDR2 reads SMNVEV (reference sequence). The CDR3 totals 14 residues. Trimming removed 3 bases from V and 4 bases from J, with 13 bases in between. In nucleotides, the CDR3 is TGTGCCAGCAGTTTGGTCGGGCACCAATACGAGCAGTACTTC. Its translation: CASSLVGHQYEQYF.